Listed below are T cell receptor beta chains from one sample, sequenced in a study of tumor-infiltrating lymphocytes in primary liver carcinoma. TCRdb reprocessed the multiplex PCR reads via MiXCR and lists one record per CDR3 protein. The sample includes about 320,000 distinct CDR3 sequences, about 50% of them seen just once. The sequenced sample consisted of peripheral blood. The receptors stem from a woman in her 30s with primary liver carcinoma and hepatitis B virus infection. Each CDR3 is given with its conserved first and last residue. D genes are given only for firm matches. The size entry is marked missing in some rows and otherwise reads once, few, many or a size class.

size	V	D	J	length	CDR3	DNA
many	TRBV6-6	.	TRBJ1-1	13	CASSYTGLTEAFF	TGTGCCAGCAGTTACACAGGGCTCACTGAAGCTTTCTTT
few	TRBV28	TRBD2	TRBJ2-4	19	CASSPWSGSREPAKNIQYF	TGTGCCAGCAGCCCTTGGTCCGGCTCGCGGGAGCCGGCCAAAAACATTCAGTACTTC
.	TRBV13	.	TRBJ2-7	16	CASSPRGASETYEQYF	TGTGCCAGCAGCCCGAGGGGGGCTAGCGAGACGTACGAGCAGTACTTC
.	TRBV28	TRBD2	TRBJ2-1	17	CASSPLVGGRAYNEQFF	TGTGCCAGCAGTCCCCTAGTCGGCGGGAGGGCCTACAATGAGCAGTTCTTC
once	TRBV11-2	.	TRBJ2-3	15	CANSPLPKGTDTQYF	TGTGCCAACAGCCCCCTCCCGAAGGGCACAGATACGCAATATTTT
.	TRBV12-3/TRBV12-4	.	TRBJ1-5	18	CTSTTIRGTGREDQPQHF	TGTACCAGCACCACCATTAGAGGAACAGGACGGGAAGATCAGCCACAGCATTTT
.	TRBV14	.	TRBJ1-3	13	CASSQGLGNTIYF	TGTGCCAGCAGCCAGGGTCTCGGAAACACCATATATTTT
few	TRBV28	.	TRBJ2-1	14	CASSFVVRYNEQFF	TGTGCCAGCAGTTTTGTAGTGAGATACAATGAGCAGTTCTTC
.	TRBV6-5	TRBD1	TRBJ1-1	14	CASALGQGGTEAFF	TGTGCCAGCGCATTGGGGCAGGGGGGCACTGAAGCTTTCTTT
.	TRBV11-3	.	TRBJ2-2	14	CVSSLMSTGGELFF	TGTGTCAGCAGCTTAATGTCTACCGGCGGGGAGCTGTTTTTT
.	TRBV6-6	.	TRBJ2-7	13	CASSYGRGYEQYF	TGTGCCAGCAGTTACGGCAGGGGCTACGAGCAGTACTTC
.	TRBV5-8	.	TRBJ2-7	16	CASSLVIARGPYEQYF	TGTGCCAGCAGCTTAGTGATCGCTAGAGGCCCCTACGAGCAGTATTTC
few	TRBV5-5	TRBD2	TRBJ2-7	16	CASSLSATSDSYEQYF	TGTGCCAGCAGCTTGTCTGCGACTAGCGACTCCTACGAGCAGTACTTC
many	TRBV11-3	.	TRBJ2-7	14	CASSRGHSGYEQYF	TGTGCCAGCAGTCGAGGTCACTCAGGTTACGAGCAGTACTTC
many	TRBV11-3	TRBD2	TRBJ2-7	13	CASSYGTREEQYF	TGTGCCAGCAGCTACGGGACTAGGGAGGAGCAGTACTTC
.	TRBV11-2	.	TRBJ2-2	14	CASSSGTLGGEQFF	TGTGCCAGCAGTTCCGGGACATTGGGCGGGGAGCAGTTCTTT
.	TRBV6-5	TRBD1	TRBJ2-2	16	CASSYWTGLNTGGLFF	TGTGCCAGCAGTTACTGGACAGGGCTGAACACCGGAGGGCTGTTTTTT
few	TRBV6-1	.	TRBJ1-1	13	CASSSTPNTEAFF	TGTGCCAGCAGCTCTACGCCGAACACTGAAGCTTTCTTT
.	TRBV13	TRBD1	TRBJ2-1	14	CASRDHGQGDEQFF	TGTGCCAGCAGAGACCACGGTCAGGGGGATGAGCAGTTCTTC
.	TRBV5-6	TRBD2	TRBJ2-1	14	CANSSGLGGDEQFF	TGTGCCAACAGCTCGGGACTAGGAGGGGATGAACAGTTCTTC
few	TRBV28	.	TRBJ2-1	8	CASGEQFF	TGTGCCAGCGGGGAGCAGTTCTTC
few	TRBV29-1	.	TRBJ2-2	13	CSAGRGGTGELFF	TGCAGTGCTGGCCGGGGCGGGACCGGGGAGCTGTTTTTT
.	TRBV5-6	TRBD2	TRBJ2-1	15	CASSFWLAGDNEQFF	TGTGCCAGCAGCTTCTGGTTAGCGGGAGACAATGAGCAGTTCTTC
few	TRBV28	.	TRBJ1-4	14	CASSSRMTNEKLFF	TGTGCCAGCAGTAGCAGGATGACTAATGAAAAACTGTTTTTT
few	TRBV5-5	.	TRBJ2-3	15	CASSRGFWSTDTQYF	TGTGCCAGCAGCAGGGGGTTCTGGAGCACAGATACGCAGTATTTT
few	TRBV6-6	.	TRBJ1-6	18	CASSINDPRSSYNSPLHF	TGTGCCAGCAGCATCAACGACCCCAGGAGCTCCTATAATTCACCCCTCCACTTT
.	TRBV18	TRBD2	TRBJ2-7	17	CASSPPSAVAGAFEQYF	TGTGCCAGCTCACCACCGTCAGCTGTTGCGGGAGCGTTCGAGCAGTACTTC
.	TRBV6-5	TRBD1	TRBJ2-3	14	CASSRTGPSQPQYF	TGTGCCAGCAGCCGGACAGGGCCCAGTCAGCCCCAGTATTTT
.	TRBV7-9	TRBD2	TRBJ2-7	14	CASSTSGRAYEQYF	TGTGCCAGCAGTACTAGCGGGAGGGCCTACGAGCAGTACTTC
.	TRBV12-3/TRBV12-4	.	TRBJ2-7	16	CASSLRIVGGGSEQYF	TGTGCCAGCAGTTTGAGAATAGTGGGGGGTGGGTCCGAGCAGTACTTC
.	TRBV14	TRBD2	TRBJ2-7	19	CASSQLSGKSGIVEGEQYF	TGTGCCAGCAGCCAATTGTCCGGTAAGAGCGGGATCGTCGAGGGCGAGCAGTACTTC
few	TRBV12-5	.	TRBJ2-2	16	CASGFSMGLNTGELFF	TGTGCTAGTGGTTTTTCGATGGGCCTCAACACCGGGGAGCTGTTTTTT
many	TRBV29-1	TRBD1	TRBJ2-1	16	CSAPRLGQGPGNEQFF	TGCAGCGCTCCTAGACTCGGACAGGGACCAGGCAATGAGCAGTTCTTC
.	TRBV14	.	TRBJ2-3	16	CASSQERDMRRDTQYF	TGTGCCAGCAGCCAAGAGAGGGATATGAGGAGAGATACGCAGTATTTT
.	TRBV10-2	.	TRBJ2-2	17	CASKGGKLGARAGELFF	TGCGCCAGCAAGGGGGGAAAATTGGGGGCCCGGGCCGGGGAGCTATTTTTT
.	TRBV7-9	.	TRBJ2-7	13	CASSDLNGNEQYF	TGTGCCAGCAGCGATTTAAACGGAAACGAGCAGTACTTC
.	TRBV11-2	.	TRBJ1-2	16	CASSLNPQIVNYGYTF	TGTGCCAGCAGCTTGAACCCTCAGATTGTGAATTATGGCTACACCTTC
many	TRBV12-3/TRBV12-4	.	TRBJ2-1	11	CASSLSREQFF	TGTGCCAGCAGTTTAAGTCGTGAGCAGTTCTTC
many	TRBV11-2	.	TRBJ2-2	15	CASTQGRERSGELFF	TGTGCCAGCACCCAGGGGCGGGAGAGGAGCGGGGAGCTGTTTTTT
.	TRBV21-1	.	TRBJ1-1	15	CASPLGGQRDTEAFF	TGTGCCAGCCCCTTGGGGGGGCAGCGGGACACTGAAGCTTTCTTT
.	TRBV12-3/TRBV12-4	.	TRBJ1-4	16	CASSIGVSATNEELFF	TGTGCCAGCTCAATAGGAGTCTCTGCAACTAATGAAGAACTGTTTTTT
.	TRBV29-1	.	TRBJ1-1	12	CSVDLGLAEAFF	TGCAGCGTTGATTTGGGTCTCGCTGAAGCTTTCTTT
few	TRBV24-1	.	TRBJ2-5	14	CATSESMRQETQYF	TGTGCCACCAGCGAGAGCATGCGACAAGAGACCCAGTACTTC
.	TRBV6-2/TRBV6-3	.	TRBJ2-5	13	CASSYGGLETQYF	TGTGCCAGCAGTTACGGGGGATTGGAGACCCAGTACTTC
.	TRBV6-2/TRBV6-3	.	TRBJ1-2	11	CASSTGFGYAF	TGTGCCAGCAGCACAGGGTTCGGCTACGCCTTC
.	TRBV6-1	.	TRBJ2-5	12	CSSRKRQETQYF	TGTTCCAGCAGGAAGAGACAAGAGACCCAGTATTTC
.	TRBV6-1	.	TRBJ1-2	17	CASSEYEFGEPNYGFTF	TGTGCCAGCAGTGAGTATGAGTTCGGGGAGCCAAACTATGGCTTCACCTTC
.	TRBV5-1	TRBD2	TRBJ2-3	16	CVSSPLSGRPTDTQYF	TGCGTCAGCAGCCCCCTTAGCGGGAGGCCCACAGATACGCAGTATTTT
.	TRBV21-1	.	TRBJ2-7	14	CASRGPGQGNEQYF	TGTGCCAGCAGAGGCCCCGGGCAGGGAAACGAGCAGTACTTC
.	TRBV7-9	.	TRBJ2-7	14	CVSGHYRSSYEQYF	TGTGTCAGCGGGCATTACAGGAGCTCCTACGAGCAGTACTTC